This record looks at one TCR beta chain sequence and its context. The CDR3 extends over 12 amino acids. Trimming shortened V by 0 bases and J by 8 bases, and 8 bases separated the two germline ends. Germline V gene sequence: CDR1 SGHNT, CDR2 YYREEE (reference sequence). The sample comes from a study of blood T cell repertoires in COVID-19. Study background: The United States, Italy and Spain supplied acute and convalescent COVID-19 samples. T cells, B-cell-depleted T cells, or PBMCs supplied cDNA or gDNA.

Sequencing used immunoSEQ multiplex PCR; TCRdb keeps in-frame clones, though not all of them. The sample records about 240,000 clones, about 70% being singletons. The chain joins TRBV5-4 to TRBJ1-1, with D maybe TRBD1 (5 bases). This clonotype originated in an elderly woman with acute or convalescent COVID-19. What was sequenced was peripheral blood. The CDR3 DNA reads as TGTGCCAGCAGCTTGGAAGGGGTGGAAGCTTTCTTT. Translating gives CASSLEGVEAFF. Combining the CDR3 with reference TRBV5-4 and TRBJ1-1 gives the whole variable domain ETGVTQSPTHLIKTRGQQVTLRCSSQSGHNTVSWYQQALGQGPQFIFQYYREEENGRGNFPPRFSGLQFPNYSSELNVNALELDDSALYLCASSLEGVEAFFGQGTRLTVV.